This T cell receptor beta chain emerged from a study of cytomegalovirus exposure and HLA in healthy donors. At the level of the study: Clustering assigned over 70% of the approximately 400 genotyped donors to the Caucasian-associated ancestry cluster.

A single count supports this clone. The V gene's germline CDR1 is MGHDK and CDR2 SYGVNS. Trimming took off 1 base at V and 7 bases at J, with 14 bases between the two ends. The CDR3 is 15 amino acids. Donors counted as nominally healthy when sampled, yet unrecorded immune exposures were likely. Primers for the PCR totalled 60 Vbeta and 13 Jbeta. The repertoire was sequenced with immunoSEQ multiplex PCR; TCRdb's copy has only in-frame clones and lacks some. The sample includes fewer than 200,000 clones, around 69% of them seen just once. This rearrangement joins TRBV25-1 to TRBJ1-3; TRBD1 is a possible D gene (5 bases). Sequencing was performed on PBMCs. This sequence was found in a man aged 60-69 years in good health and CMV-seronegative. The CDR3 DNA sequence: TGTGCCAGCAGTGAATTCGCGGGGTCAGGGAACACCATATATTTT. It encodes CASSEFAGSGNTIYF.